This record concerns one T cell receptor (beta chain) sequence. Its antigen target is currently unknown. No much larger clone is present one base from it, and per-base qualities are unavailable. V gives up 7 bases and J gives up 8 bases, and the segment between their germline ends measures 14 bases. The CDR3 covers 12 residues, taking in both the cysteine and the phenylalanine. The read is trimmed to its CDR3 DNA, 36 bases read in frame from base 1. The data derive from a study of blood T cell repertoires in COVID-19 (dated by TCRdb to the early 2020s). Regarding the research as a whole: The collaborator samples originated in the United States, Italy and Spain and spanned the acute and convalescent phases of COVID-19. The repertoires were released in a freely available public database intended as a resource for research on the immune response to SARS-CoV-2. Nearly every sample came with metadata listing a de-identified subject ID, COVID-19 status, age in years and sex. Deeply sampled blood TCRbeta repertoires from subjects exposed to, actively infected with, or recovered from COVID-19 were included in the dataset. HLA class I and class II types, where available, came from metadata supplied by the sample provider rather than from assay-based typing. The prospective study material was composed of cDNA or gDNA derived from T cells, B-cell-depleted T cells, or PBMCs. The samples were drawn from two sources: the first 160 participants of the ongoing ImmuneRACE study, and fewer than 1,500 subjects contributed by 6 global collaborators.

What the research found in general, with its limitations: The quantity of clinical and demographic metadata differed by source and by participant and was supplied without curation.

Whole blood was collected in K2EDTA tubes by collaborating institutions according to the institutions' own protocols. For TCRbeta analysis, collaborators shipped samples in one of three forms: frozen whole blood, isolated PBMCs, or DNA extracted from either of those sample types. TCRbeta CDR3 regions were amplified from genomic DNA by means of the immunoSEQ Assay, a bias-controlled multiplex PCR. As for how the authors treated the data: Within the assay, amplification of reference gene primers was used to estimate how many nucleated cells each sample contained. To quantify the absolute abundance of each unique TCRbeta CDR3 rearrangement, sequence reads were collapsed and filtered. For each sample, productive Simpson clonality was calculated by taking the square root of Simpson's diversity index across productive rearrangements. Drawn from immuneACCESS, this table holds only the in-frame rearrangements with V and J called that TCRdb kept. Clones are partly lost; checked studies trace under half to an unresolved V gene and leave the rest unexplained. V, J and clone size are taken as reported in that table, and D and trimming were inferred from the DNA itself. The sample table shows about 200,000 clones, and roughly 78% are seen once. The ten largest make up 2.5% to 3% of the sample.

This receptor was taken from a woman aged 80 or over with active or convalescent COVID-19. The chain is encoded by TRBV12-3 or TRBV12-4 joined to TRBJ1-1, and TRBD1 may be the D gene, going by 5 matching bases. Sequencing was performed on peripheral blood. The CDR3 loop reads CASKLGVLEAFF. The DNA sequence reads TGTGCCAGCAAGCTAGGGGTCCTGGAAGCTTTCTTT.